A single sample is the source of the 12 T cell receptor beta chains below, sequenced in a study of cytomegalovirus exposure and HLA in healthy donors. It was with 60 Vbeta and 13 Jbeta primers that the PCR ran. Method: immunoSEQ multiplex PCR; TCRdb's copy keeps in-frame clones and lacks some. The repertoire consists of hundreds of thousands of clones, with approximately 90% occurring once and the leading ten covering roughly 2.1%. What was sequenced was PBMCs. Receptors were obtained from a woman between 18 and 29 years old in good health and CMV-seronegative.

This chain joins TRBV29-1 and TRBJ1-2; 10 bases fit TRBD1. CDR1 and CDR2 (germline): SQVTM, ANQGSEA. The J segment lost 4 bases and the V segment lost 3 bases, leaving 8 bases of the junction unmatched. The CDR3 totals 15 residues. CDR3: CSVDSGQGLIYGYTF. The DNA of the CDR3 is TGCAGCGTTGACTCGGGACAGGGGCTGATCTATGGCTACACCTTC.

This clone is a singleton in its sample. The V call is TRBV5-6, the J call TRBJ2-1; TRBD1 might be the D (6 bases). V was pared by 4 bases and J by 4 bases, with 18 bases between. The CDR3 contains 16 residues. Germline V lookup: CDR1 SGHDT, CDR2 YYEEEE. The CDR3 here is CASSLQGLVYYNEQFF. The CDR3 DNA reads TGTGCCAGCAGCCTGCAGGGGCTGGTATATTACAATGAGCAGTTCTTC. The full variable domain, in which reference TRBV5-6 and TRBJ2-1 provide the parts outside the CDR3, is DAGVTQSPTHLIKTRGQQVTLRCSPKSGHDTVSWYQQALGQGPQFIFQYYEEEERQRGNFPDRFSGHQFPNYSSELNVNALLLGDSALYLCASSLQGLVYYNEQFFGPGTRLTVL.

The chain has TRBV9 and TRBJ2-7; D gene ambiguous. V lost 1 base and J 2 bases, leaving 7 bases between the germline ends. Germline CDR1 SGDLS, CDR2 YYNGEE. The CDR3 runs to 13 residues. The CDR3 bases are TGTGCCAGCAGCGTATCGGCGGCCTACGAGCAGTACTTC. Protein product: CASSVSAAYEQYF.

The chain uses TRBV11-2 and TRBJ1-3, with D tentatively TRBD1 (6 bases). Trimming removed 3 bases from V and 0 bases from J, with 12 bases in between. The CDR3 length is 16 residues. Germline assignment: CDR1 SGHAT and CDR2 FQNNGV. As DNA, the CDR3 is TGTGCCAGCAGCTTCCCAGCAGGGGTCTCTGGAAACACCATATATTTT. Translation: CASSFPAGVSGNTIYF.

V gene TRBV6-4 combines with J gene TRBJ2-1, with 10 nucleotides matching TRBD2. Germline CDR1 is MRHNA and CDR2 is SNTAGT. After removal of 5 bases from V and 4 bases from J, the junction contained 8 bases not matched to a gene. The CDR3 totals 16 residues. In nucleotides, the CDR3 is TGTGCCAGCAGTCGGAAAAGCGGGGGGGCTTACAATGAGCAGTTCTTC. This translates into CASSRKSGGAYNEQFF.

The chain carries TRBV7-9 and TRBJ1-1; D not resolved. The V gene lost 0 bases and the J gene lost 10 bases, with 12 bases spanning the gap. The length of the CDR3 is 13 residues. CDR1 is SEHNR, CDR2 FQNEAQ, per germline (reference sequence). CDR3 nucleotide sequence: TGTGCCAGCAGCTTAGCGGAGAGGGTGTTAGCTTTCTTT. It specifies CASSLAERVLAFF.

In DNA, the CDR3 is TGTGCCATCTCAGAGGGTAGTAACTACAATGAGCAGTTCTTC. Translated, it gives CAISEGSNYNEQFF. This chain connects TRBV10-3 to TRBJ2-1, with a tentative D call TRBD2 (5 bases). CDR3 size: 14 residues. Germline V CDR1 and CDR2: ENHRY, SYGVKD. V shed 8 bases and J shed 3 bases, with 14 bases lying between them.

The CDR3 region is CAWGGQGVNQPQHF. The CDR3 DNA reads as TGTGCCTGGGGGGGACAGGGAGTCAATCAGCCCCAGCATTTT. This sequence joins TRBV30 and TRBJ1-5, with 9 bases that match TRBD1. This CDR3 spans 14 amino acids. With V trimmed by 5 bases and J by 3 bases, 5 bases remained unmatched. CDR1 is GTSNPN, CDR2 SVGIG, per germline (reference sequence).

The chain employs TRBV9 and TRBJ2-3, with TRBD2 matching 7 bases. The trim removed 7 bases at V and 8 bases at J, leaving 13 bases unmatched. The CDR3 runs 14 residues. CDR1 is SGDLS and CDR2 is YYNGEE in the germline V gene. CDR3 region: CASSERGGHTTQYF. CDR3 DNA sequence: TGTGCCAGCTCCGAGCGGGGCGGACACACTACGCAGTATTTT.

The chain couples TRBV6-1 to TRBJ2-2; TRBD2 matches 7 bases. Trimming took 10 bases from V and 5 from J; bases not matched to a gene: 13. Per germline, CDR1 MNHNS and CDR2 SASEGT. The CDR3 has 15 amino acids. The CDR3 loop reads CATPKGGVGTGELFF. CDR3 bases: TGTGCCACCCCGAAGGGAGGGGTTGGGACCGGGGAGCTGTTTTTT.

The chain recombines TRBV4-2 with TRBJ2-7; possible D gene TRBD1, 5 bases. Germline CDR1 LGHNA, CDR2 YNFKEQ. This CDR3 has 16 residues. V lost 4 bases and J lost 6, with 22 bases in between. The CDR3 spells CASSLNTGQMGVEQYF. DNA for the CDR3: TGTGCCAGCAGCCTCAATACAGGACAAATGGGCGTCGAGCAGTACTTC.

As for this clone: The junction departs from germline at one end; a sequencing error may be responsible. The chain uses TRBV7-9 and TRBJ2-2; 7 nucleotides agree with TRBD1. CDR1 is SEHNR and CDR2 is FQNEAQ in the germline V gene (reference sequence). The CDR3 is 15 amino acids. As DNA, the CDR3 is TGTTCCAGCAGCTTAGACAGGGTTCGCACCGGGGAGCTGTTTTTT. This translates into CSSSLDRVRTGELFF.